This TCR beta chain was observed in a study of T-cell memory formation after mild COVID-19. This clonotype appeared a few times. V lost 3 bases, J lost 3 bases, and 8 bases lay in between. CDR1 and CDR2 from the germline V gene are SGHTA and FQGNSA. The CDR3 length is 13 residues. MiXCR, applied by TCRdb to the 5' RACE reads, yields one record per CDR3 protein. The table lists about 360,000 distinct CDR3 sequences, 10% to 15% of them singletons, with 20% to 25% in the top ten. This clonotype originated in a man younger than 35 who had mild COVID-19 (a few samples of this study predate the infection). Cell type and time point are not known. Sequenced input: PBMCs or a T cell subset sorted from them (not recorded which). V is TRBV7-2 and J is TRBJ2-5; D may be TRBD2 (6 bases). The CDR3 nucleotides read TGTGCCAGCAGCTTCGGGGAGGAAGAGACCCAGTACTTC. Its protein is CASSFGEEETQYF.